These 24 T cell receptor beta chains were sequenced from one sample in a study of graft-versus-host responses after intestinal transplantation (dated by TCRdb to the early 2020s). Library generation was performed with the immunoSEQ multiplex PCR assay. This immuneACCESS table, as held by TCRdb, lists in-frame sequences with V and J called but not all clones. Of the missing ones, under half trace to an unresolved V gene in checked studies; the others have no known cause. The sample yields some 14,000 clones; roughly a third were counted once. The ten largest clonotypes hold 2.3% of the sample. The meaning of the sample's time point label: cells obtained before transplantation from donor or recipient. In the mixed lymphocyte reactions, 200,000 CFSE-labeled pre-transplant responders were plated with 200,000 irradiated violet-dye-labeled stimulators and cultured for 5 to 6 days. The sequenced sample was alloreactive CD8+ T cells from a mixed lymphocyte reaction culture, obtained before intestinal transplant. This sample's cell subset or site label indicates: CFSE-low proliferating T cells sorted from roughly 6-day pre-transplant mixed lymphocyte reaction (GvH or HvG direction). The source is a human patient who received an intestinal transplant.

The chain recombines TRBV9 with TRBJ2-1, with D tentatively TRBD1 (6 bases). V was clipped by 0 bases and J by 5 bases, with 12 bases between them. The CDR3 runs 15 residues. CDR1 SGDLS and CDR2 YYNGEE come from the germline V gene. This CDR3 reads CASSVVPHRDNEQFF. CDR3 in DNA: TGTGCCAGCAGCGTAGTACCCCACAGGGACAATGAGCAGTTCTTC.

The rearrangement links TRBV29-1 to TRBJ2-3; TRBD2 agrees at 8 bases. CDR1 SQVTM and CDR2 ANQGSEA come from the germline V gene. Trimming at V came to 3 bases and at J to 9 bases, leaving 5 bases not matched to a gene. The CDR3 extends over 12 amino acids. The chain's CDR3 is CSVEPGGGTQYF. The CDR3 region has the DNA TGCAGCGTTGAGCCGGGCGGGGGGACGCAGTATTTT.

The rearrangement joins TRBV9 to TRBJ1-2; D call uncertain. The CDR3 extends over 11 amino acids. Germline CDR1 SGDLS, CDR2 YYNGEE. V gave up 3 bases and J gave up 3 bases, with 3 bases separating them. CDR3 protein: CASSAYYGYTF. The CDR3 DNA sequence: TGTGCCAGCAGCGCCTACTATGGCTACACCTTC.

This clone was seen more than once but under ten times. The chain recombines TRBV7-8 with TRBJ2-7; TRBD1 aligns across 8 bases. Germline assignment: CDR1 SGHVS and CDR2 FQNEAQ. After removal of 5 bases from V and 1 base from J, the junction contained 7 bases not matched to a gene. The CDR3 loop spans 15 amino acids. The CDR3 is CASSQPRTGSYEQYF. The CDR3 DNA reads TGTGCCAGCAGCCAACCCCGGACAGGGTCCTACGAGCAGTACTTC.

This clone was observed a handful of times. At the DNA level, this CDR3 is encoded by other sequences in the same sample as well. The chain uses TRBV27 and TRBJ1-5; D remains ambiguous. Trimming cost V 3 bases and J 7 bases, with 7 bases left between them. The CDR3 contains 12 residues. The germline gives CDR1 MNHEY, CDR2 SMNVEV (reference sequence). CDR3 sequence: CASSLAGQPQHF. The CDR3 coding sequence is TGTGCCAGCAGTTTGGCGGGACAGCCCCAGCATTTT.

The chain has TRBV27 and TRBJ2-7; 7 positions agree with TRBD1. V was clipped by 5 bases and J by 5 bases; unmatched bases: 12. CDR3 length: 15 amino acids. Germline CDR1 MNHEY, CDR2 SMNVEV (reference sequence). CDR3 protein: CASSVWSTGAHEQYF. The CDR3 DNA is TGTGCCAGCAGTGTTTGGAGTACAGGGGCCCACGAGCAGTACTTC.

The chain combines TRBV6-1 with TRBJ2-1, with 7 nucleotides matching TRBD1. This CDR3 contains 15 residues. Germline V gives CDR1 MNHNS, CDR2 SASEGT. Trimming cost V 6 bases and J 2 bases; bases outside gene matches: 7. CDR3: CASSVGTEPYNEQFF. As DNA, the CDR3 is TGTGCCAGCAGCGTAGGGACAGAGCCCTACAATGAGCAGTTCTTC.

This chain uses TRBV11-2 with TRBJ2-7; possibly TRBD1 for D (6 bases). From germline, CDR1 is SGHAT and CDR2 FQNNGV. Trimming cost V 4 bases and J 2 bases, with 12 bases left between them. The length of the CDR3 is 14 residues. The CDR3 spells CASSSGVFPYEQYF. The CDR3 DNA reads as TGTGCCAGCAGCTCAGGGGTTTTCCCCTACGAGCAGTACTTC.

This chain joins TRBV27 and TRBJ1-1; D unclear. Germline CDR1 and CDR2: MNHEY and SMNVEV (reference sequence). There are 14 residues in the CDR3. V lost 5 bases and J lost 1, with 11 bases in between. The CDR3 coding sequence is TGTGCCAGCAGTCTTTTAGGGTCGAACACTGAAGCTTTCTTT. Translated, it gives CASSLLGSNTEAFF.

The CDR3 loop is CASSFATSGGYEQFF. The CDR3 coding sequence is TGCGCCAGCAGCTTTGCGACTAGCGGGGGTTATGAGCAGTTCTTC. The gene calls are TRBV5-1 and TRBJ2-1; 12 bases line up with TRBD2. The CDR3 runs 15 residues. Germline loops: CDR1 SGHRS, CDR2 YFSETQ. V shed 2 bases and J 8 bases; nucleotides not matched to a gene: 5. Combining the CDR3 with reference TRBV5-1 and TRBJ2-1 gives the whole variable domain KAGVTQTPRYLIKTRGQQVTLSCSPISGHRSVSWYQQTPGQGLQFLFEYFSETQRNKGNFPGRFSGRQFSNSRSEMNVSTLELGDSALYLCASSFATSGGYEQFFGPGTRLTVL.

V and J are TRBV4-2 and TRBJ2-1; 12 nucleotides line up with TRBD2. With V trimmed by 4 bases and J by 4 bases, 11 bases remained unmatched. The CDR3 totals 18 residues. Germline V lookup: CDR1 LGHNA, CDR2 YNFKEQ. For the CDR3, the DNA is TGTGCCAGCAGCCTGCGGACTAGCGGGGTGGGGGATTACAATGAGCAGTTCTTC. Translation: CASSLRTSGVGDYNEQFF.

J is TRBJ2-7 and V is TRBV6-1; 8 bases match TRBD1. This CDR3 contains 13 residues. Germline V lookup: CDR1 MNHNS, CDR2 SASEGT. The junction had 3 bases not matched to a gene; V was cut back by 5 bases and J by 3 bases. CDR3 sequence (DNA): TGTGCCAGCAGTTCAACAGGGGGCTACGAGCAGTACTTC. This sequence encodes CASSSTGGYEQYF.

Only one count was recorded for this clone. V gene TRBV30 combines with J gene TRBJ1-2; D remains unclear. CDR3 length: 10 residues. Germline loops: CDR1 GTSNPN, CDR2 SVGIG (reference sequence). The germline V and J ends were trimmed by 4 bases and 6 bases, with 6 bases remaining between them. This chain's CDR3 is CAWTAHGYTF. For the CDR3, the DNA is TGTGCCTGGACAGCTCATGGCTACACCTTC.

The chain employs TRBV6-9 and TRBJ2-3; 11 nucleotides match TRBD2. J gave up 5 bases and V 2 bases, and 0 bases lay outside the gene matches. This CDR3 contains 14 residues. CDR1 and CDR2 (germline): MNHGY, SVAAGI. The CDR3 loop reads CASSYGTSGDTQYF. CDR3 coding DNA: TGTGCCAGCAGTTATGGGACTAGCGGAGATACGCAGTATTTT.

This clone was counted a few times. CDR3 coding DNA: TGCGCCAGCAGCCCGGGACTAGCGGGTTATACCGGGGAGCTGTTTTTT. It translates to CASSPGLAGYTGELFF. The chain links TRBV4-1 to TRBJ2-2, with TRBD2 matching 12 bases. J was trimmed by 5 bases and V by 4 bases; bases with no gene match: 5. The length of the CDR3 is 16 residues. Germline CDR1 and CDR2: MGHRA and YSYEKL.

This clone was recorded a few times. The gene calls are TRBV5-6 and TRBJ2-7; D remains ambiguous. The CDR3 loop spans 13 amino acids. The germline V gene has CDR1 SGHDT and CDR2 YYEEEE. V lost 4 bases and J lost 6, with 14 bases in between. CDR3 loop: CASSTLMFVEQYF. As DNA, the CDR3 is TGTGCCAGCAGCACCCTAATGTTCGTCGAGCAGTACTTC.

In this sample, this clone turned up a few times. V gene TRBV7-9 combines with J gene TRBJ1-1; a possible D gene is TRBD1 (5 bases). The CDR3 spans 13 residues. V lost 6 bases, J lost 1 base, and 9 bases lay in between. CDR1 and CDR2 (germline): SEHNR, FQNEAQ (reference sequence). CDR3 protein: CASRSGGNTEAFF. DNA of the CDR3: TGTGCCAGCAGATCGGGGGGGAACACTGAAGCTTTCTTT. Full variable domain (missing parts from reference TRBV7-9 and TRBJ1-1): DTGVSQNPRHKITKRGQNVTFRCDPISEHNRLYWYRQTLGQGPEFLTYFQNEAQLEKSRLLSDRFSAERPKGSFSTLEIQRTEQGDSAMYLCASRSGGNTEAFFGQGTRLTVV.

This clone came up a few times. This chain links TRBV7-9 with TRBJ2-1, with TRBD1 identical over 9 bases. CDR1 is SEHNR, CDR2 FQNEAQ, per germline (reference sequence). This CDR3 spans 16 amino acids. Unmatched junction bases numbered 14, after V lost 5 bases and J lost 9 bases. The CDR3 loop is CASSPPPGQGRPEQFF. DNA of the CDR3: TGTGCCAGCAGCCCCCCTCCGGGACAGGGTCGTCCTGAGCAGTTCTTC.

This chain uses TRBV11-2 with TRBJ2-4; D unclear. Germline assignment: CDR1 SGHAT and CDR2 FQNNGV. Trimming stripped 5 bases from V and 8 bases from J, with 7 bases between. CDR3 length: 11 residues. The CDR3 sequence: CASSQKHIQYF. CDR3 nucleotide sequence: TGTGCCAGCAGCCAAAAGCACATTCAGTACTTC.

This clone turned up a few times. This rearrangement joins TRBV2 to TRBJ2-1, with TRBD2 matching over 11 bases. There are 13 residues in the CDR3. The V gene's germline CDR1 is SNHLY and CDR2 FYNNEI. With 2 bases clipped from V and 10 bases from J, the junction kept 1 base outside the gene matches. The CDR3 spells CASSEIAGGEQFF. The DNA of the CDR3 is TGTGCCAGCAGTGAAATAGCGGGGGGGGAGCAGTTCTTC.

This clone has a handful of counts. The chain has TRBV30 and TRBJ1-1; 9 positions agree with TRBD1. From germline, CDR1 is GTSNPN and CDR2 SVGIG (reference sequence). The CDR3 consists of 14 residues. J lost 6 bases, V lost 3 bases, and 8 bases had no gene match. CDR3 amino acids: CAWSTGTGFSEAFF. In DNA, the CDR3 is TGTGCCTGGAGCACGGGGACAGGGTTCTCTGAAGCTTTCTTT.

About this clone itself: Relative to the germline gene, one junction end is altered; a read error may explain this. Other DNA sequences of this sample code for an identical CDR3. The V call is TRBV4-1, the J call TRBJ1-1; 11 positions match TRBD1. Per germline, CDR1 MGHRA and CDR2 YSYEKL. The length of the CDR3 is 16 residues. CDR3 protein: CASSQGQGAMDTEAFF. The CDR3 coding sequence is TGTGCCAGCAGCCAAGGACAGGGGGCTATGGACACTGAAGCTTTCTTT.

This clone is deemed medium-sized. This chain connects TRBV14 to TRBJ2-7; D is undetermined. The CDR3 is made up of 13 amino acids. Germline values: CDR1 SGHDN, CDR2 FVKESK. Trimming removed 0 bases at V and 0 bases at J, with 3 bases between. The DNA for the CDR3 is TGTGCCAGCAGCCAAGATAGCTCCTACGAGCAGTACTTC. Its protein is CASSQDSSYEQYF. Using reference TRBV14 and TRBJ2-7 for the parts outside the CDR3, the full variable domain is EAGVTQFPSHSVIEKGQTVTLRCDPISGHDNLYWYRRVMGKEIKFLLHFVKESKQDESGMPNNRFLAERTGGTYSTLKVQPAELEDSGVYFCASSQDSSYEQYFGPGTRLTVT.

The rearrangement uses TRBV5-1 and TRBJ1-6, with 9 positions matching TRBD1. With V trimmed by 7 bases and J by 11 bases, 10 bases remained unmatched. The CDR3 contains 14 residues. Germline V gene data show CDR1 as SGHRS and CDR2 as YFSETQ. The chain's CDR3 is CASQKGQGRPPLHF. The CDR3 region has the DNA TGCGCCAGCCAAAAAGGACAGGGGAGGCCACCCCTCCACTTT.